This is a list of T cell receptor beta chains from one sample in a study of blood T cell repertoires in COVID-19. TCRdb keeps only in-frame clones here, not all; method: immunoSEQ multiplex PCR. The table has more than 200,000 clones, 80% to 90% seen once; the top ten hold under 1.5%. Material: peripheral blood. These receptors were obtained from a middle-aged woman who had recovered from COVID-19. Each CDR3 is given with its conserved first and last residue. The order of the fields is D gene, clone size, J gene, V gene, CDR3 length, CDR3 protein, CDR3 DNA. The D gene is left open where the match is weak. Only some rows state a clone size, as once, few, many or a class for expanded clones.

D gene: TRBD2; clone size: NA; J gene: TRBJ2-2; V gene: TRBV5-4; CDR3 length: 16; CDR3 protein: CASTLGGSGATGELFF; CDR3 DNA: TGTGCCAGCACCCTGGGGGGTAGCGGGGCCACCGGGGAGCTGTTTTTT
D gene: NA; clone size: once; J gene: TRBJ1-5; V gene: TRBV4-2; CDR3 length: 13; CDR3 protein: CASSQDGGQPQHF; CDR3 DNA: TGTGCCAGCAGCCAAGATGGGGGGCAGCCCCAGCATTTT
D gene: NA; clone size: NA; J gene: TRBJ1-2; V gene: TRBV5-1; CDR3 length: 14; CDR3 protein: CASSLSLSNYGYTF; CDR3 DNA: TGCGCCAGCAGCTTATCACTCTCTAACTATGGCTACACCTTC
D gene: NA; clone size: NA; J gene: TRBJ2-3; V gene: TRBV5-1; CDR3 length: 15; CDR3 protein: CASSLWPGSPDTQYF; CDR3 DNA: TGCGCCAGCAGCCTTTGGCCGGGGAGCCCAGATACGCAGTATTTT
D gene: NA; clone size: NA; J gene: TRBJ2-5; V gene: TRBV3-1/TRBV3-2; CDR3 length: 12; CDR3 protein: CASTGSRETQYF; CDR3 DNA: TGTGCCAGCACAGGGTCCCGGGAGACCCAGTACTTC
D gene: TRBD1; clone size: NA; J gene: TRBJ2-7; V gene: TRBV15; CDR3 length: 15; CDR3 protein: CATSAPTGISDEQYF; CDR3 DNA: TGTGCCACCAGCGCGCCGACAGGGATAAGCGACGAGCAGTACTTC
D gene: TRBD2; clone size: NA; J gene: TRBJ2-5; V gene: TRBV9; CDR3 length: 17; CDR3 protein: CASSAQGLAGLQETQYF; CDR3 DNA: TGTGCCAGCAGCGCACAGGGACTAGCGGGGCTACAAGAGACCCAGTACTTC
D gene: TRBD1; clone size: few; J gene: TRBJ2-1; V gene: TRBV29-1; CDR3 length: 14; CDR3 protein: CSAGMAGGWNEQFF; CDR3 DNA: TGCAGCGCCGGTATGGCAGGGGGCTGGAATGAGCAGTTCTTC
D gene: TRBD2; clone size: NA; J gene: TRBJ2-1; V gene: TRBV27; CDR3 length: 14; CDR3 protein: CASSRTAGGFEQFF; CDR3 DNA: TGTGCCAGCAGTCGGACAGCGGGGGGGTTTGAGCAGTTCTTC
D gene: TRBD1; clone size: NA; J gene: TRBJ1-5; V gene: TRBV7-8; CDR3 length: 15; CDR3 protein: CASSSGTGGNQPQHF; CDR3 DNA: TGTGCCAGCAGCTCCGGGACAGGCGGAAATCAGCCCCAGCATTTT
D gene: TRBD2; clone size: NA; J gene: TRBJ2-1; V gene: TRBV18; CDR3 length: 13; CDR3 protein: CASSPGLNNEQFF; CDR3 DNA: TGTGCCAGCTCACCGGGACTAAACAATGAGCAGTTCTTC
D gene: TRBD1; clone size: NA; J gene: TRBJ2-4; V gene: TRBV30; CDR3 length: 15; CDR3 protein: CAWSAGGFAKNIQYF; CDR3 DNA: TGTGCCTGGAGCGCAGGGGGCTTTGCCAAAAACATTCAGTACTTC
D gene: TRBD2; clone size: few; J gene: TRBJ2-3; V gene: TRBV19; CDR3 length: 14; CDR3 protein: CASSIRAGDGTQYF; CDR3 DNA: TGTGCCAGTAGTATACGAGCGGGGGATGGTACGCAGTATTTT
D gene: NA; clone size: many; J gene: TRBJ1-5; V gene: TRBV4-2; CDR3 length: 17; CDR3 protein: CASSQDLGQHSNQPQHF; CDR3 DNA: TGTGCCAGCAGCCAAGATTTGGGGCAGCATAGCAATCAGCCCCAGCATTTT
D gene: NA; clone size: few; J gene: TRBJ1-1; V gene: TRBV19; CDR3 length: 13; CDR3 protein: CATRTQGDAEAFF; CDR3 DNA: TGTGCCACCAGAACCCAGGGTGACGCTGAAGCTTTCTTT
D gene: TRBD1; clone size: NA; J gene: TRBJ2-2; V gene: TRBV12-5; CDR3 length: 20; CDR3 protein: CASGRANSTGQGLSTGELFF; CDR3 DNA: TGTGCTAGTGGTCGCGCTAACAGTACGGGACAGGGGTTGAGCACCGGGGAGCTGTTTTTT
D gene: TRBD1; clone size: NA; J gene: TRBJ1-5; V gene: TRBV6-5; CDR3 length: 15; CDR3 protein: CASSFGQGMGQPQHF; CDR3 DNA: TGTGCCAGCAGCTTCGGACAGGGGATGGGTCAGCCCCAGCATTTT
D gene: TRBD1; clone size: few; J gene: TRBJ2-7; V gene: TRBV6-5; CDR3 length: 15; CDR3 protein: CASTKTGQGSYEQYF; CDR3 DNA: TGTGCCAGCACTAAAACGGGACAGGGTTCCTACGAGCAGTACTTC
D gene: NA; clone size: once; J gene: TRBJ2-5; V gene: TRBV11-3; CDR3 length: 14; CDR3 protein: CASSLEQVRETQYF; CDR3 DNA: TGTGCCAGCAGCTTAGAACAGGTCCGGGAGACCCAGTACTTC
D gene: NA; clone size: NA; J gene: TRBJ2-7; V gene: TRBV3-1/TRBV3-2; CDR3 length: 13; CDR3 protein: CASSQGQVYEQYF; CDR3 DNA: TGTGCCAGCAGCCAAGGACAGGTCTACGAGCAGTACTTC
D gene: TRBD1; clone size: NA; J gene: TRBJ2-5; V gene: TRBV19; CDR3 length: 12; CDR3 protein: CATTGGGETQYF; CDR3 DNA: TGTGCCACCACAGGGGGTGGAGAGACCCAGTACTTC
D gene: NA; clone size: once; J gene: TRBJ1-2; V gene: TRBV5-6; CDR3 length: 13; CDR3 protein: CASSPGRDRGYTF; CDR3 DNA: TGTGCCAGCAGCCCAGGGAGGGATCGTGGCTACACCTTC
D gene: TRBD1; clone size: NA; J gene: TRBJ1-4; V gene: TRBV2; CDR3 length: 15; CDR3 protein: CASKPGTGGYEKLFF; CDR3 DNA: TGTGCCAGCAAACCGGGGACAGGGGGCTATGAAAAACTGTTTTTT
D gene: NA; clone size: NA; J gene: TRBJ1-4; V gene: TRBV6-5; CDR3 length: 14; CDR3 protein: CASSYTATNEKLFF; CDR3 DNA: TGTGCCAGCAGTTATACGGCAACTAATGAAAAACTGTTTTTT
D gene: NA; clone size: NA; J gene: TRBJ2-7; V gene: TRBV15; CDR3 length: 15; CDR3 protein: CATSRGNTGGYEQYF; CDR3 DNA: TGTGCCACCAGCAGAGGAAATACAGGCGGCTACGAGCAGTACTTC
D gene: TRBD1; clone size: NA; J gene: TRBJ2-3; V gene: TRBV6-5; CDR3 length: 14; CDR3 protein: CATVSRGRTDTQYF; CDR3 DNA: TGTGCCACCGTCTCCAGGGGGCGCACAGATACGCAGTATTTT
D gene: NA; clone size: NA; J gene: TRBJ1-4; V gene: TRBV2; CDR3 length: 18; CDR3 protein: CASMPDTAHILANEKLFF; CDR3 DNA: TGTGCCAGCATGCCAGACACGGCCCACATTTTAGCTAATGAAAAACTGTTTTTT
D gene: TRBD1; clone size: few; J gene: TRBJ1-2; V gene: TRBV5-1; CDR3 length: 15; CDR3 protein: CASSLGRTGNYGYTF; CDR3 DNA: TGCGCCAGCAGCTTGGGACGGACAGGGAACTATGGCTACACCTTC
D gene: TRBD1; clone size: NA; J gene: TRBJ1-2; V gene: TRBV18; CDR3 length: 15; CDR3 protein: CASSPGMGQDNGYTF; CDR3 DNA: TGTGCCAGCTCACCAGGGATGGGACAGGACAATGGCTACACCTTC
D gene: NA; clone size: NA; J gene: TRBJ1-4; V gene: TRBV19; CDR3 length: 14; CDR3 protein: CASSESGVNEKLFF; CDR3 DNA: TGTGCCAGTAGTGAGTCAGGGGTTAATGAAAAACTGTTTTTT
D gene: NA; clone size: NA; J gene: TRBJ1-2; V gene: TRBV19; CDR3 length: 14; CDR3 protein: CASSMATGNYGYTF; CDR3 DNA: TGTGCCAGTAGTATGGCTACAGGGAACTATGGCTACACCTTC
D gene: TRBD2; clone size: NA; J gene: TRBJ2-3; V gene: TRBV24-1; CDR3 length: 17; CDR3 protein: CATSDLVAGENTDTQYF; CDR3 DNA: TGTGCCACCAGTGATTTGGTTGCGGGGGAAAACACAGATACGCAGTATTTT